These 15 T cell receptor beta chains were sequenced from one sample in a study of regulatory T cells in long-lasting Graves disease. TCR beta libraries were built with iRepertoire HTBI primers and Arm-PCR of CDR3 regions. TCRdb analysed the multiplex PCR reads with MiXCR anew, one entry per CDR3 protein. The sample has hundreds of thousands of distinct CDR3 sequences; over 15% are singletons. Indicated time point: newly diagnosed GD, antithyroid drugs for less than 3 months. The authors made the TCR library using RNA they extracted from PBMCs. A further study also used this sample, focusing on T cells in Graves' hyperthyroidism and ophthalmopathy.

The specimen was peripheral blood mononuclear cells (PBMCs), collected at new diagnosis, from a patient treated with antithyroid drugs. Receptor source: a man aged 35 to 55 with Graves disease.

V and J are TRBV3-1 and TRBJ2-3, with 9 bases matching TRBD2. The CDR3 length is 17 residues. With V trimmed by 1 base and J by 2 bases, 7 bases remained unmatched. Germline V CDR1 and CDR2: LGHDT, YNNKEL (reference sequence). CDR3 in DNA: TGTGCCAGCAGCCAAGGCTCTAGCGGGGACTTCACAGATACGCAGTATTTT. Protein: CASSQGSSGDFTDTQYF.

This clonotype was picked up many times. V and J are TRBV28 and TRBJ1-3; D call uncertain. V lost 4 bases, J lost 4 bases, and 5 bases lay in between. The CDR3 is made up of 12 amino acids. CDR1 and CDR2 (germline): MDHEN, SYDVKM. CDR3 amino acids: CASSYGGNTIYF. The CDR3 DNA is TGTGCCAGCAGTTACGGCGGAAACACCATATATTTT.

V is TRBV12-3 or TRBV12-4 and J is TRBJ2-1, with TRBD2 identical over 16 bases. The CDR3 consists of 19 residues. J gave up 4 bases and V 3 bases, and 9 bases lay outside the gene matches. CDR3 bases: TGTGCCAGCAGTTTCAAGTCCTTGGGACTAGCGGGGGGGTACAATGAGCAGTTCTTC. This sequence encodes CASSFKSLGLAGGYNEQFF.

This clonotype showed up just once. The likely explanation is a read error, given a far larger clone one base away. The chain recombines TRBV7-6 with TRBJ2-1, with TRBD1 matching 8 bases. In germline, CDR1 is SGHVS, CDR2 FNYEAQ. This CDR3 region has 13 residues. The CDR3 region is CASSLRQGNEQFF. The CDR3 nucleotides read TGTGCTAGCAGCCTCAGACAGGGGAATGAGCAGTTCTTC.

Many counts were recorded for this clonotype. This chain links TRBV5-8 with TRBJ2-5; the D is unclear. Trimming left V 4 bases short and J 5 bases short, with 12 bases between. Germline lookup yields CDR1 SGHTS and CDR2 YDEGEE. The CDR3 extends over 13 amino acids. The DNA of the CDR3 is TGTGCCAGCAGCCTCCGGACCGCGGAGACCCAGTACTTC. This codes for CASSLRTAETQYF.

This clonotype showed up many times. This rearrangement joins TRBV2 to TRBJ2-5, with 8 bases lining up with TRBD2. The CDR3 length is 15 residues. The germline CDR1 and CDR2 sequences are SNHLY and FYNNEI. Trimming took 3 bases from V and 3 from J; bases not matched to a gene: 6. The CDR3 coding sequence is TGTGCCAGCAGTGATTTGGTAGCGGGGAAAGAGACCCAGTACTTC. This encodes CASSDLVAGKETQYF.

The chain uses TRBV28 and TRBJ1-6, with no clear D. CDR1 MDHEN and CDR2 SYDVKM come from the germline V gene. V was cut by 5 bases and J by 6 bases, with 11 bases left in between. This CDR3 region has 14 residues. As DNA, the CDR3 is TGTGCCAGCAGTCCCTCGCGGGCTAATTCACCCCTCCACTTT. Translating gives CASSPSRANSPLHF.

With respect to this clonotype: This could be a read error, since a much larger clone is one nucleotide away. The chain employs TRBV12-3 or TRBV12-4 and TRBJ2-7; 12 bases line up with TRBD2. The CDR3 runs to 15 residues. CDR3: CAGSQETSGGYEQYF. For the CDR3, the DNA is TGTGCCGGCAGCCAAGAGACTAGCGGGGGCTACGAGCAGTACTTC.

The CDR3 spells CASSFREAETQYF. In DNA, the CDR3 is TGTGCCAGCAGTTTCAGGGAAGCGGAGACCCAGTACTTC. This rearrangement joins TRBV12-3 or TRBV12-4 to TRBJ2-5; tentative D call: TRBD1 (5 bases). The CDR3 contains 13 residues. V lost 3 bases and J lost 5, with 10 bases in between.

Ten or more counts support this clonotype. The rearrangement uses TRBV9 and TRBJ1-1; D is ambiguous. Deletions cut 4 bases from V and 7 bases from J, with 14 bases between. The CDR3 covers 13 residues. Germline V gives CDR1 SGDLS, CDR2 YYNGEE. The DNA of the CDR3 is TGTGCCAGCAGCCCTGGACCCACCCTTGAAGCTTTCTTT. It yields the protein CASSPGPTLEAFF.

In its sample, this clonotype was seen many times. The rearrangement links TRBV28 to TRBJ2-7; 7 bases fit TRBD1. With V trimmed by 8 bases and J by 3 bases, 4 bases remained unmatched. Germline V gene data show CDR1 as MDHEN and CDR2 as SYDVKM. The CDR3 length is 12 residues. CDR3 DNA sequence: TGTGCCAGCCAGGACAGGAGCTACGAGCAGTACTTC. It translates to CASQDRSYEQYF.

This clonotype was seen more than once but under ten times. The rearrangement links TRBV20-1 to TRBJ1-5, with unresolved D. This CDR3 contains 12 residues. Germline CDR1 and CDR2: DFQATT and SNEGSKA (reference sequence). Trimming took off 3 bases at V and 7 bases at J, with 10 bases between the two ends. CDR3 in DNA: TGCAGTGCTAGCCTGCCCAGCCAGCCCCAGCATTTT. It specifies CSASLPSQPQHF.

This clonotype was observed at least ten times. The J gene is TRBJ2-1, the V gene TRBV5-1, with 7 positions matching TRBD2. CDR3 length equals 15 residues. Germline CDR1 is SGHRS and CDR2 is YFSETQ. The J segment lost 0 bases and the V segment lost 8 bases, leaving 8 bases of the junction unmatched. CDR3 amino acids: CASSLGEGSYNEQFF. The CDR3 coding sequence is TGCGCCAGTTCCCTTGGGGAGGGCTCCTACAATGAGCAGTTCTTC.

The chain is built from TRBV3-1 and TRBJ2-1, with D possibly being TRBD2 (5 bases). CDR1 is LGHDT, CDR2 YNNKEL, per germline (reference sequence). The CDR3 is made up of 15 amino acids. The V gene lost 1 base and the J gene lost 3 bases, with 10 bases spanning the gap. CDR3: CASSQAFGNYNEQFF. The CDR3 bases are TGTGCCAGCAGCCAAGCATTCGGGAACTACAATGAGCAGTTCTTC.

This clonotype was observed at least ten times. The chain links TRBV5-1 to TRBJ1-1; D might be TRBD1 (5 bases). The germline gives CDR1 SGHRS, CDR2 YFSETQ. Trimming shortened V by 4 bases and J by 1 base, and 17 bases separated the two germline ends. The CDR3 has 16 residues. CDR3 sequence: CASSVGQPWGNTEAFF. DNA for the CDR3: TGCGCCAGCAGCGTAGGACAACCATGGGGGAACACTGAAGCTTTCTTT.